Below are 9 T cell receptor beta chains sequenced from a single sample in a study of esophageal squamous cell carcinoma under preoperative chemotherapy. Stated time point: before preoperative PTX-NDP chemotherapy. From the PCR reads, TCRdb called clonotypes with MiXCR, one entry per CDR3 protein. The table shows approximately 15,000 distinct CDR3 sequences, with roughly 66% occurring only once. Sampling took place from a patient given preoperative chemotherapy. Receptor source: a human donor with esophageal squamous cell carcinoma. The donor label of this sample is uncertain.

Concerning this clonotype itself: Mismatch with germline at one junction end may stem from a read error. The chain employs TRBV6-1 and TRBJ2-3, with 7 nucleotides matching TRBD2. This CDR3 is built from 14 residues. Germline V gives CDR1 MNHNS, CDR2 SASEGT. In DNA form, the CDR3 reads TGTGCGAGCGCTGGGGGGGGTGACAAAGAGACGCAGTATTTC. This translates into CASAGGGDKETQYF.

As to this clonotype: A read error may account for a junction end that differs from germline. V and J are TRBV6-1 and TRBJ2-1; D ambiguous. Germline CDR1 is MNHNS and CDR2 is SASEGT. This CDR3 has 13 residues. CDR3 loop: CASSEPPCNEQFF. CDR3 bases: TGTGCCAGCAGTGAACCCCCCTGCAATGAGCAGTTCTTT.

This clonotype was observed a handful of times. V is TRBV6-1 and J is TRBJ2-7; 8 bases align to TRBD1. The junction had 8 bases not matched to a gene; V was cut back by 6 bases and J by 4 bases. From germline, CDR1 is MNHNS and CDR2 SASEGT. This CDR3 is built from 14 residues. The DNA of the CDR3 is TGTGCCAGCAGCCCCGGGACAGGAAGGTACGAGCAGTACTTC. Translation gives CASSPGTGRYEQYF.

Note on this clonotype: A read error may account for a junction end that differs from germline. The chain couples TRBV6-1 to TRBJ2-1; D possibly corresponds to TRBD1 (6 bases). Near its end, the DNA agrees better with TRBJ2-3, so the J call may be wrong. From germline, CDR1 is MNHNS and CDR2 SASEGT. The CDR3 runs 14 residues. In nucleotides, the CDR3 is TGTCCCGGCCGGCCCCGGGTGACAGGAGATAAGCAGTATTTT. Translated: CPGRPRVTGDKQYF.

This clonotype was counted a few times. This rearrangement joins TRBV12-3 or TRBV12-4 to TRBJ2-3; 8 bases line up with TRBD2. The CDR3 is 16 residues long. Germline trimming cut 5 bases from V and 1 base from J; bases unmatched to any gene: 8. CDR3 sequence: CASSTTGGGGTDTQYF. The CDR3 DNA follows: TGTGCCAGCAGTACCACGGGGGGGGGCGGCACAGATACGCAGTATTTT.

With respect to this clonotype: A much larger clonotype is one base distant, so this may be a read error. The J gene is TRBJ2-2, the V gene TRBV6-1; 10 bases match TRBD1. V shed 5 bases, J shed 1 base, and the junction held 10 bases outside the gene matches. Germline V lookup: CDR1 MNHNS, CDR2 SASEGT. CDR3 length: 18 residues. The DNA for the CDR3 is TGTGCCAGCAGTACGGGGGACAGGGGATGTTTGAACACCGGGGAGCTGTTTTTT. Translated, it gives CASSTGDRGCLNTGELFF.

To note about this clonotype: One junction end does not reproduce the germline sequence, and a read error may be involved. The CDR3 loop is CASSEAGGGGGAKETQYF. The CDR3 bases are TGTGCCAGCAGTGAAGCGGGCGGGGGGGGCGGGGCCAAAGAGACGCAGTATTTC. The J gene is TRBJ2-4, the V gene TRBV6-1, with 9 bases identical to TRBD2. This CDR3 region has 18 residues. Germline CDR1 reads MNHNS; CDR2 reads SASEGT.

Concerning this clonotype: The junction does not match germline at one end; this may be a read error. V usage is TRBV6-1 and J usage is TRBJ2-3, with D maybe TRBD2 (6 bases). The CDR3 contains 14 residues. The V gene's germline CDR1 is MNHNS and CDR2 SASEGT. In DNA, the CDR3 is TGTGCCGGCGCGGGGAGGAGACCCGAAAATACGCAGTATTTC. This sequence encodes CAGAGRRPENTQYF.

This chain uses TRBV6-1 with TRBJ2-1, with 7 bases identical to TRBD1. The closer fit of TRBJ2-7 to the DNA end suggests the J call may be wrong. The CDR3 loop spans 17 amino acids. Germline V gene lookup returns CDR1 MNHNS and CDR2 SASEGT. CDR3 sequence (DNA): TGTGCCAGCAGGAAGACAGGGAACGTTATACGACCGAATGAGCAGTACTTC. As protein: CASRKTGNVIRPNEQYF.